The 21 T cell receptor beta chains reported below all come from one sample, sequenced in a study of shared clonotypes between healthy human individuals. As defined, naive CD8 cells were CD45RO-negative and positively selected for CCR7, with terminally differentiated effector memory CD45RA+ cells excluded. Some clones are missing from TCRdb's copy, which holds only in-frame ones; the method was immunoSEQ multiplex PCR. The sample contains more than 2 million clones, over 85% of which appear only once. Sequenced sample: naive CD8+ T cells sorted from blood. These receptors came from a man between 18 and 35 years old in good health.

This clone has only a few counts. The genes are TRBV5-1 and TRBJ2-7; 9 positions match TRBD1. CDR3 size: 15 residues. Per the germline V gene, CDR1 is SGHRS and CDR2 is YFSETQ. Trimming removed 1 base from V and 5 bases from J; junction bases left unmatched: 7. CDR3 in DNA: TGCGCCAGCAGCTTGAGCCAGACAGGGGGGAACGAGCAGTACTTC. Translated: CASSLSQTGGNEQYF.

The V gene is TRBV30, the J gene TRBJ2-7; D possibly matches TRBD1 or TRBD2 (6 bases each). This CDR3 is built from 13 residues. Germline V gene lookup returns CDR1 GTSNPN and CDR2 SVGIG (reference sequence). The CDR3 DNA reads as TGTGCTTCGAAGGGGGGAAAGGGTCGGGAGCAGTACTTC. Residues: CASKGGKGREQYF.

The V and J genes are TRBV6-6 and TRBJ2-1; D gene uncertain. The CDR3 loop spans 15 amino acids. Germline CDR1 and CDR2: MNHNY and SVGAGI (reference sequence). Trimming removed 2 bases from V and 4 bases from J, with 12 bases in between. CDR3 sequence: CASSYASTPYNEQFF. The CDR3 region has the DNA TGTGCCAGCAGTTACGCTAGTACTCCTTACAATGAGCAGTTCTTC.

The rearrangement joins TRBV7-9 to TRBJ2-1; no clear D gene. In germline, CDR1 is SEHNR, CDR2 FQNEAQ (reference sequence). The CDR3 sequence is 12 residues long. The V gene lost 1 base and the J gene lost 9 bases, with 7 bases spanning the gap. The CDR3 bases are TGTGCCAGCAGCTTAGAAAGGATTGAGCAGTTCTTC. This sequence encodes CASSLERIEQFF.

Only one count was recorded for this clone. The CDR3 DNA reads as TGTGCCAGCTCCGAGTGGGGGGCCGCTGCCTACGAGCAGTACTTC. Its translation is CASSEWGAAAYEQYF. The chain joins TRBV2 to TRBJ2-7; D is possibly TRBD1 or TRBD2 (6 bases each). CDR1 is SNHLY and CDR2 is FYNNEI in the germline V gene. The V end was cut by 8 bases, the J end by 2 bases, with 19 bases between. This CDR3 is 15 amino acids long.

The count of this clone is one. The chain's CDR3 is CASGPDRGSLGAFF. In nucleotides, the CDR3 is TGTGCCAGCGGACCGGACAGGGGTTCGCTCGGGGCTTTCTTT. V and J are TRBV2 and TRBJ1-1, with TRBD1 matching 9 bases. Unmatched junction bases numbered 15, after V lost 8 bases and J lost 11 bases. This CDR3 has 14 amino acids. From germline, CDR1 is SNHLY and CDR2 FYNNEI.

CDR3 DNA sequence: TGTGCCAGCAGTGTGGGGGTAGGCACAGATACGCAGTATTTT. Its protein is CASSVGVGTDTQYF. The chain couples TRBV2 to TRBJ2-3; D assignment may be TRBD1 or TRBD2 (5 bases each). In germline, CDR1 is SNHLY, CDR2 FYNNEI. V was pared by 4 bases and J by 1 base, with 9 bases between. The CDR3 loop spans 14 amino acids.

The chain links TRBV27 to TRBJ1-1; 8 positions agree with TRBD1. The CDR3 is made up of 16 amino acids. J lost 0 bases, V lost 4 bases, and 7 bases had no gene match. Germline lookup yields CDR1 MNHEY and CDR2 SMNVEV (reference sequence). The DNA for the CDR3 is TGTGCCAGCAGTTCGTCAGGGGGCGACATGAACACTGAAGCTTTCTTT. Translation: CASSSSGGDMNTEAFF.

This chain uses TRBV5-1 with TRBJ2-5, with unresolved D. CDR3 length: 12 residues. The germline V gene encodes CDR1 SGHRS and CDR2 YFSETQ. The V end was cut by 7 bases, the J end by 2 bases, with 9 bases between. The CDR3 region has the DNA TGCGCCAGCCAAAGCTCTCAAGAGACCCAGTACTTC. Translated, it gives CASQSSQETQYF. The full variable domain, with the rest looked up from reference TRBV5-1 and TRBJ2-5, is KAGVTQTPRYLIKTRGQQVTLSCSPISGHRSVSWYQQTPGQGLQFLFEYFSETQRNKGNFPGRFSGRQFSNSRSEMNVSTLELGDSALYLCASQSSQETQYFGPGTRLLVL.

DNA for the CDR3: TGCGCCAGCACCGAACTTAATTCAGGGGACTATGGCTACACCTTC. This sequence encodes CASTELNSGDYGYTF. The rearrangement links TRBV5-1 to TRBJ1-2; D possibly corresponds to TRBD1 (6 bases). The length of the CDR3 is 15 residues. Trimming shortened V by 6 bases and J by 3 bases, and 18 bases separated the two germline ends. Per the germline V gene, CDR1 is SGHRS and CDR2 is YFSETQ.

This chain joins TRBV13 and TRBJ2-7; TRBD2 aligns across 9 bases. The V gene's germline CDR1 is PRHDT and CDR2 FYEKMQ (reference sequence). V was pared by 3 bases and J by 1 base, with 4 bases of the junction left unmatched. There are 15 residues in the CDR3. CDR3 sequence: CASSFGTSRSYEQYF. CDR3 DNA sequence: TGTGCCAGCAGCTTCGGGACTAGCAGATCCTACGAGCAGTACTTC.

This chain uses TRBV5-1 with TRBJ1-1; no clear D gene. The V gene's germline CDR1 is SGHRS and CDR2 YFSETQ. Trimming left V 0 bases short and J 7 bases short, with 7 bases between. The length of the CDR3 is 12 residues. CDR3 residues: CASSLGPDEAFF. The CDR3, as DNA: TGCGCCAGCAGCTTGGGACCGGATGAAGCTTTCTTT.

The genes are TRBV5-1 and TRBJ2-7; D possibly uses TRBD1 or TRBD2 (5 bases each). Germline V lookup: CDR1 SGHRS, CDR2 YFSETQ. The CDR3 extends over 14 amino acids. The V end lost 2 bases, the J end lost 0 bases, and 9 bases lay between the germline ends. The CDR3 loop is CASSFPGSSYEQYF. In DNA, the CDR3 is TGCGCCAGCAGCTTCCCAGGGAGCTCCTACGAGCAGTACTTC.

CDR3 coding DNA: TGCAGCGGAATAGAGGCGAGCTCCTACAATGAGCAGTTCTTC. Translation gives CSGIEASSYNEQFF. The genes are TRBV29-1 and TRBJ2-1; no firm D call. Between the trimmed V and J ends, which lost 7 bases and 0 bases, there was a span of 13 bases. The CDR3 is made up of 14 amino acids. CDR1 is SQVTM, CDR2 ANQGSEA, per germline.

V gene TRBV13 combines with J gene TRBJ1-1; D not resolved. Trimming removed 3 bases from V and 1 base from J, with 6 bases in between. Germline V gene lookup returns CDR1 PRHDT and CDR2 FYEKMQ (reference sequence). This CDR3 is 13 amino acids long. Here the CDR3 reads CASSFEQNTEAFF. The DNA for the CDR3 is TGTGCCAGCAGCTTCGAACAGAACACTGAAGCTTTCTTT.

Worth noting for this clone: Other DNA sequences in this sample translate to the same CDR3. J is TRBJ2-7 and V is TRBV6-6, with 8 nucleotides matching TRBD1. V was clipped by 4 bases and J by 3 bases; unmatched bases: 2. CDR3 length equals 13 residues. Germline CDR1 and CDR2: MNHNY and SVGAGI (reference sequence). This CDR3 is CASSSDRGYEQYF. The CDR3 DNA reads TGTGCCAGCAGTTCAGACAGGGGCTACGAGCAGTACTTC.

The rearrangement links TRBV5-5 to TRBJ1-6; no reliable D call. This CDR3 has 13 amino acids. Trimming removed 1 base at V and 8 bases at J, with 7 bases between. Per the germline V gene, CDR1 is SGHKS and CDR2 is YYEKEE (reference sequence). The CDR3 DNA reads TGTGCCAGCAGCTTGATATGGGATTCACCCCTCCACTTT. Protein product: CASSLIWDSPLHF.

This clone was counted between two and nine times. The J gene is TRBJ2-7, the V gene TRBV30; D is perhaps TRBD1 or TRBD2 (6 bases each). Germline CDR1 reads GTSNPN; CDR2 reads SVGIG (reference sequence). This CDR3 has 12 residues. Trimming removed 5 bases from V and 0 bases from J, with 8 bases in between. CDR3 protein: CAWGGGSYEQYF. The CDR3 DNA reads as TGTGCCTGGGGAGGGGGCTCCTACGAGCAGTACTTC.

The V call is TRBV5-1, the J call TRBJ2-7, with TRBD2 matching 9 bases. V dropped 3 bases and J dropped 1; count of bases not matched to a gene: 5. This CDR3 is built from 15 residues. CDR1 and CDR2 from the germline V gene are SGHRS and YFSETQ. As DNA, the CDR3 is TGCGCCAGCAGCTCACCCGCGGGGGGGTCCTACGAGCAGTACTTC. This translates into CASSSPAGGSYEQYF.

The chain employs TRBV7-9 and TRBJ2-1; 9 nucleotides agree with TRBD2. The germline V gene encodes CDR1 SEHNR and CDR2 FQNEAQ (reference sequence). J lost 4 bases, V lost 5 bases, and 6 bases had no gene match. The CDR3 extends over 15 amino acids. The CDR3 DNA reads as TGTGCCAGCAGCCTTAGCGGGAGTACATACAATGAGCAGTTCTTC. As protein: CASSLSGSTYNEQFF.

This sequence joins TRBV9 and TRBJ2-7; tentatively, D is TRBD1 or TRBD2 (5 bases each). Germline lookup yields CDR1 SGDLS and CDR2 YYNGEE. Trimming removed 4 bases at V and 3 bases at J, with 11 bases between. The CDR3 loop spans 13 amino acids. The CDR3 sequence is CASSPEGYYEQYF. In DNA form, the CDR3 reads TGTGCCAGCAGCCCCGAGGGGTACTACGAGCAGTACTTC.